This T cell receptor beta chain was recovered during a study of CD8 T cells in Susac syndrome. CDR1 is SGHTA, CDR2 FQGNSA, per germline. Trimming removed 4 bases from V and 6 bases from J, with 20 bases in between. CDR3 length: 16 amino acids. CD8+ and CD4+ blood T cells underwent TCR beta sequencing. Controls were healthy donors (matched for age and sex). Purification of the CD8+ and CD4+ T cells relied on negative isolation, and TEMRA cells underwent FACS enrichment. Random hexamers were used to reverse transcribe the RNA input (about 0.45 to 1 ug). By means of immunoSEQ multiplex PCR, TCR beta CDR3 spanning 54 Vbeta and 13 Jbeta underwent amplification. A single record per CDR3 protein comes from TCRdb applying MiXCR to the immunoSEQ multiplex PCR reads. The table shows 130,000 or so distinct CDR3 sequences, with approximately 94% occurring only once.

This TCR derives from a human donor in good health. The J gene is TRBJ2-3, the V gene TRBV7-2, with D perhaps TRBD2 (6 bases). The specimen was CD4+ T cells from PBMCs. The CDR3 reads CASSSQTRKVSDTQYF. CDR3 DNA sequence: TGTGCCAGCAGCTCCCAGACTAGAAAGGTCTCGGATACGCAGTATTTT. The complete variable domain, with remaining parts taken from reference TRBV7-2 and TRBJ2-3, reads GAGVSQSPSNKVTEKGKDVELRCDPISGHTALYWYRQSLGQGLEFLIYFQGNSAPDKSGLPSDRFSAERTGGSVSTLTIQRTQQEDSAVYLCASSSQTRKVSDTQYFGPGTRLTVL.